A single sample gave rise to the 24 T cell receptor beta chains below, sequenced in a study of blood T cell repertoires in COVID-19. The method was immunoSEQ multiplex PCR; TCRdb's version includes in-frame clones alone and lacks a portion of them. The data hold some 150,000 clones, with more than 85% observed a single time. Sequenced material: peripheral blood. These receptors all come from a woman in her 70s with acute or convalescent COVID-19.

The rearrangement joins TRBV30 to TRBJ2-7, with TRBD2 identical over 10 bases. The J segment lost 4 bases and the V segment lost 5 bases, leaving 11 bases of the junction unmatched. The CDR3 totals 15 residues. CDR1 GTSNPN and CDR2 SVGIG come from the germline V gene (reference sequence). In DNA form, the CDR3 reads TGTGCCTGGGGCTGGGGAGCGGGGGGGCGTTACGAGCAGTACTTC. This codes for CAWGWGAGGRYEQYF.

The chain joins TRBV6-5 to TRBJ1-2; the D gene is possibly TRBD1 (6 bases). The germline gives CDR1 MNHEY, CDR2 SVGAGI. The CDR3 totals 13 residues. Trimming pared 10 bases from V and 7 bases from J, leaving 19 bases between. The CDR3, as DNA: TGTGCCACCAAATCCACAGGGTCAGGTGGCTACACCTTC. It translates to CATKSTGSGGYTF.

The rearrangement uses TRBV11-2 and TRBJ1-2; D gene unclear. Germline V gives CDR1 SGHAT, CDR2 FQNNGV. The germline V and J ends were trimmed by 3 bases and 5 bases, with 4 bases remaining between them. CDR3 length: 11 residues. The CDR3 protein is CASSFNYGYTF. CDR3 nucleotides: TGTGCCAGCAGCTTTAATTATGGCTACACCTTC.

V usage is TRBV28 and J usage is TRBJ1-1, with D perhaps TRBD1 (6 bases). Trimming removed 6 bases at V and 1 base at J, with 12 bases between. Germline lookup yields CDR1 MDHEN and CDR2 SYDVKM. The CDR3 runs to 14 residues. Written as DNA, the CDR3 is TGTGCCAGCAGCCTTGGACAGAGGAACACTGAAGCTTTCTTT. Its translation: CASSLGQRNTEAFF.

The V call is TRBV5-1, the J call TRBJ1-2, with TRBD1 matching 8 bases. The CDR3 covers 17 residues. V lost 4 bases, J lost 6 bases, and 17 bases stayed unmatched. CDR1 and CDR2 (germline): SGHRS, YFSETQ. CDR3 DNA sequence: TGCGCCAGCAGCAGCAAGACCCAGGGGGCGCGGGTTCATGGCTACACCTTC. It codes for CASSSKTQGARVHGYTF.

This clone was recorded a few times. The rearrangement links TRBV7-9 to TRBJ1-5, with 10 bases aligning to TRBD1. The CDR3 is 13 residues long. V dropped 8 bases and J dropped 6; count of bases not matched to a gene: 4. The germline CDR1 and CDR2 sequences are SEHNR and FQNEAQ (reference sequence). CDR3 nucleotides: TGTGCCAGCGACAGGGGGCCGGGTCAGCCCCAGCATTTT. This translates into CASDRGPGQPQHF.

The gene calls are TRBV6-5 and TRBJ1-1; perhaps TRBD1 as D (5 bases). The V end was cut by 4 bases, the J end by 10 bases, with 10 bases between. Germline CDR1 reads MNHEY; CDR2 reads SVGAGI. This CDR3 contains 11 residues. The CDR3 sequence: CASSSQARAFF. The CDR3 bases are TGTGCCAGCAGTTCACAGGCGAGAGCTTTCTTT.

The J gene is TRBJ2-1, the V gene TRBV28; D is unclear. This CDR3 spans 15 amino acids. V was trimmed by 5 bases and J by 0 bases, leaving 11 bases between them. In germline, CDR1 is MDHEN, CDR2 SYDVKM. CDR3 region: CASSPSGSSYNEQFF. Written as DNA, the CDR3 is TGTGCCAGCAGTCCGTCAGGCAGCTCCTACAATGAGCAGTTCTTC.

This chain links TRBV6-6 with TRBJ1-4; 10 nucleotides align to TRBD1. Per the germline V gene, CDR1 is MNHNY and CDR2 is SVGAGI (reference sequence). This CDR3 has 17 amino acids. Trimming cost V 5 bases and J 0 bases; bases outside gene matches: 6. CDR3 coding DNA: TGTGCCAGCAGTCCGGGACAGGGGACTTCAACTAATGAAAAACTGTTTTTT. Protein sequence: CASSPGQGTSTNEKLFF.

This chain links TRBV28 with TRBJ1-4, with D perhaps matching TRBD1 (6 bases). Germline V lookup: CDR1 MDHEN, CDR2 SYDVKM. The CDR3 covers 13 residues. V dropped 6 bases and J dropped 8 bases, with 13 bases sitting between them. The CDR3 DNA follows: TGTGCCAGCAGGGGGGCCCACTTAGAAAAACTGTTTTTT. It is translated as CASRGAHLEKLFF. The full variable domain, completed using reference TRBV28 and TRBJ1-4, is DVKVTQSSRYLVKRTGEKVFLECVQDMDHENMFWYRQDPGLGLRLIYFSYDVKMKEKGDIPEGYSVSREKKERFSLILESASTNQTSMYLCASRGAHLEKLFFGSGTQLSVL.

The V call is TRBV7-2, the J call TRBJ1-1, with D uncertain. Per the germline V gene, CDR1 is SGHTA and CDR2 is FQGNSA. The CDR3 extends over 14 amino acids. V was clipped by 4 bases and J by 8 bases, with 17 bases between them. The CDR3 coding sequence is TGTGCCAGCAGCTCGGGTGGATTCAGCCTAGAAGCTTTCTTT. The encoded protein is CASSSGGFSLEAFF.

The J gene is TRBJ1-1, the V gene TRBV14, with D unclear. Deletions cut 0 bases from V and 11 bases from J, with 19 bases between. This CDR3 has 15 amino acids. Germline assignment: CDR1 SGHDN and CDR2 FVKESK. CDR3 DNA: TGTGCCAGCAGCCAAGATGGGTTTCCGGGGAGCCGGGCTTTCTTT. Protein sequence: CASSQDGFPGSRAFF.

Details on this clone: Distinct nucleotide sequences in the sample also encode this CDR3. The chain combines TRBV27 with TRBJ1-5; TRBD1 matches at 8 bases. The V and J ends lost 1 base and 0 bases, in that order; junction bases with no gene match: 5. The CDR3 runs to 17 residues. The germline gives CDR1 MNHEY, CDR2 SMNVEV (reference sequence). CDR3 sequence reads: CASSLYGTGYSNQPQHF. The CDR3 DNA sequence: TGTGCCAGCAGTTTATACGGGACAGGCTATAGCAATCAGCCCCAGCATTTT.

This clone has only one observation. The chain employs TRBV29-1 and TRBJ1-6; 8 nucleotides match TRBD1. This CDR3 has 14 residues. Germline values: CDR1 SQVTM, CDR2 ANQGSEA. V trimming: 6 bases; J trimming: 8 bases; junction bases outside the gene matches: 9. The chain's CDR3 is CSVRTGTGDSPLHF. Written as DNA, the CDR3 is TGCAGCGTGCGCACCGGGACAGGTGATTCACCCCTCCACTTT.

This sequence joins TRBV5-1 and TRBJ2-1; 8 bases map to TRBD2. The CDR3 consists of 17 residues. CDR1 is SGHRS and CDR2 is YFSETQ in the germline V gene. The trim removed 4 bases at V and 0 bases at J, leaving 9 bases unmatched. This chain's CDR3 is CASSPLTSGGSYNEQFF. Written as DNA, the CDR3 is TGCGCCAGCAGCCCCCTCACTAGCGGAGGCTCCTACAATGAGCAGTTCTTC.

V is TRBV4-3 and J is TRBJ1-2; D ambiguous. The germline gives CDR1 LGHNA, CDR2 YSLEER. The CDR3 has 11 residues. Trimming removed 11 bases from V and 7 bases from J, with 14 bases in between. The CDR3: CAPTGAVGYTF. The CDR3 region has the DNA TGCGCCCCAACGGGTGCCGTTGGCTACACCTTC.

The chain employs TRBV5-1 and TRBJ1-2; no firm D call. The length of the CDR3 is 12 residues. CDR1 SGHRS and CDR2 YFSETQ come from the germline V gene. Trimming left V 5 bases short and J 4 bases short, with 9 bases between. The CDR3 sequence: CASSREGYGYTF. CDR3 nucleotides: TGCGCCAGCAGTAGAGAGGGCTATGGCTACACCTTC.

The chain employs TRBV30 and TRBJ1-6; 8 positions match TRBD1. This CDR3 has 20 amino acids. V was clipped by 0 bases and J by 0 bases; unmatched bases: 13. CDR1 and CDR2 from the germline V gene are GTSNPN and SVGIG (reference sequence). The CDR3 sequence is CAWSVGRTGGVVSYNSPLHF. The DNA of the CDR3 is TGTGCCTGGAGTGTAGGGAGAACAGGGGGAGTTGTCTCCTATAATTCACCCCTCCACTTT. The complete variable domain, with remaining parts taken from reference TRBV30 and TRBJ1-6, reads SQTIHQWPATLVQPVGSPLSLECTVEGTSNPNLYWYRQAAGRGLQLLFYSVGIGQISSEVPQNLSASRPQDRQFILSSKKLLLSDSGFYLCAWSVGRTGGVVSYNSPLHFGNGTRLTVT.

This clone has more than one count but fewer than ten. The V call is TRBV28, the J call TRBJ1-2, with 8 bases identical to TRBD1. CDR3 size: 13 residues. The ends lost 5 bases at V and 4 bases at J; junction bases unmatched: 3. Per germline, CDR1 MDHEN and CDR2 SYDVKM. The CDR3 DNA reads TGTGCCAGCAGTAGACAGGGGCCCTATGGCTACACCTTC. Encoded protein: CASSRQGPYGYTF.

This clone was seen repeatedly, ten times or more. This chain connects TRBV19 to TRBJ1-5, with unresolved D. The CDR3 length is 13 residues. Germline V CDR1 and CDR2: LNHDA, SQIVND (reference sequence). Trimming pared 7 bases from V and 0 bases from J, leaving 7 bases between. The CDR3 loop reads CASTPYSNQPQHF. In DNA, the CDR3 is TGTGCCAGTACCCCTTATAGCAATCAGCCCCAGCATTTT.

V and J are TRBV2 and TRBJ1-6; possibly TRBD1 for D (6 bases). CDR1 is SNHLY and CDR2 is FYNNEI in the germline V gene. The V end lost 6 bases, the J end lost 7 bases, and 19 bases lay between the germline ends. This CDR3 region has 16 residues. The CDR3 protein is CASRTGGLLLNSPLHF. The CDR3 DNA follows: TGTGCCAGCAGGACAGGCGGCCTGTTACTAAATTCACCCCTCCACTTT. The full variable domain, in which reference TRBV2 and TRBJ1-6 provide the parts outside the CDR3, is EPEVTQTPSHQVTQMGQEVILRCVPISNHLYFYWYRQILGQKVEFLVSFYNNEISEKSEIFDDQFSVERPDGSNFTLKIRSTKLEDSAMYFCASRTGGLLLNSPLHFGNGTRLTVT.

The V and J genes are TRBV19 and TRBJ1-5, with TRBD1 identical over 7 bases. This CDR3 spans 18 amino acids. Germline trimming cut 5 bases from V and 6 bases from J; bases unmatched to any gene: 19. CDR1 LNHDA and CDR2 SQIVND come from the germline V gene (reference sequence). CDR3 protein: CASSPTGTAQRVSQPQHF. The CDR3 DNA follows: TGTGCCAGTAGTCCCACCGGGACAGCCCAGAGGGTGTCTCAGCCCCAGCATTTT.

This chain uses TRBV9 with TRBJ2-3; 7 positions match TRBD1. Looked up from germline, CDR1 is SGDLS and CDR2 is YYNGEE. The CDR3 is made up of 15 amino acids. V gave up 3 bases and J gave up 1 base; unmatched junction bases: 5. The CDR3 here is CASSDRTGGTDTQYF. CDR3 DNA: TGTGCCAGCAGCGACCGGACAGGAGGCACAGATACGCAGTATTTT.

The chain recombines TRBV7-9 with TRBJ2-2, with D possibly matching TRBD2 (7 bases). With 5 bases removed from V and 5 bases from J, the gap between germline ends came to 18 bases. From germline, CDR1 is SEHNR and CDR2 FQNEAQ (reference sequence). The CDR3 extends over 16 amino acids. In DNA, the CDR3 is TGTGCCAGCAGCCCCCCGTGGGGGGGCCGAACCGGGGAGCTGTTTTTT. It specifies CASSPPWGGRTGELFF.